This entry lists 2 T cell receptor beta chains sequenced from one sample in a study of blood T cell repertoires in COVID-19. Data came from immunoSEQ multiplex PCR; TCRdb stores just in-frame clones and leaves some out. The top ten hold approximately 11% of the sample, which has roughly 200,000 clones, roughly 76% seen once. The sequenced sample was peripheral blood. Every receptor here comes from a middle-aged woman with COVID-19, enrolled during active disease.

The chain employs TRBV5-1 and TRBJ2-5; a possible D gene is TRBD2 (6 bases). CDR1 is SGHRS, CDR2 YFSETQ, per germline. CDR3 length: 14 residues. V was shortened by 4 bases and J by 2 bases, with 12 bases between the two germline ends. The CDR3 region is CASSTLAAQETQYF. The CDR3 DNA reads as TGCGCCAGCAGCACCTTAGCGGCACAAGAGACCCAGTACTTC.

This clone has a handful of counts. The rearrangement joins TRBV5-8 to TRBJ1-2; 7 bases map to TRBD1. The CDR3 is made up of 14 amino acids. The ends lost 0 bases at V and 8 bases at J; junction bases unmatched: 7. CDR1 and CDR2 from the germline V gene are SGHTS and YDEGEE. The CDR3 is CASSLEPRGVGYTF. In nucleotides, the CDR3 is TGTGCCAGCAGCTTGGAGCCCAGGGGGGTCGGCTACACCTTC. Complete variable domain (other parts from reference TRBV5-8 and TRBJ1-2): EAGVTQSPTHLIKTRGQQATLRCSPISGHTSVYWYQQALGLGLQFLLWYDEGEERNRGNFPPRFSGRQFPNYSSELNVNALELEDSALYLCASSLEPRGVGYTFGSGTRLTVV.